The sequence of this T cell receptor beta chain was determined in a study of blood T cell repertoires in COVID-19. Study summary: From T cells, B-cell-depleted T cells, or PBMCs came the material, which was cDNA or gDNA.

Some clones are missing from TCRdb's copy, which holds only in-frame ones; the method was immunoSEQ multiplex PCR. The data hold nearly 200,000 clones, with just under 85% observed a single time. With 5 bases removed from V and 3 bases from J, the gap between germline ends came to 13 bases. The CDR3 contains 14 residues. The germline V gene encodes CDR1 SGHAT and CDR2 FQNNGV. This clone has more than one count but fewer than ten. Enrolled during active infection, Seattle patients were then followed longitudinally. The source material was peripheral blood. The V call is TRBV11-2, the J call TRBJ1-1; no firm D call. The sequence came from a man aged 55-75 years with COVID-19, enrolled during active disease. CDR3 amino acids: CASSPAGSHTEAFF. The CDR3 bases are TGTGCCAGCAGCCCGGCGGGCAGCCACACTGAAGCTTTCTTT. Based on the CDR3 plus reference TRBV11-2 and TRBJ1-1, the full variable domain is EAGVAQSPRYKIIEKRQSVAFWCNPISGHATLYWYQQILGQGPKLLIQFQNNGVVDDSQLPKDRFSAERLKGVDSTLKIQPAKLEDSAVYLCASSPAGSHTEAFFGQGTRLTVV.